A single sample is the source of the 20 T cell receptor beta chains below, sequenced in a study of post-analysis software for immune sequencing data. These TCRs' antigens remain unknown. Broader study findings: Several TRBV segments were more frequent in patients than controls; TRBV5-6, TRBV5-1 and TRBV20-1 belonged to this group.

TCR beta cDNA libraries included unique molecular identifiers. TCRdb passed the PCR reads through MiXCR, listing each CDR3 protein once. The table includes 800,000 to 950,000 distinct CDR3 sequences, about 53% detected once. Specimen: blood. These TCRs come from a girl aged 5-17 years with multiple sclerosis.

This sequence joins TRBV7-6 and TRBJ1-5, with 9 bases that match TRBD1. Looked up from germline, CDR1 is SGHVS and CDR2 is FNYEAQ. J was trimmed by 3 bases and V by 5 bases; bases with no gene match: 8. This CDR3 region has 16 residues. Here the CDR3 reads CASSPRTGDNNQPQHF. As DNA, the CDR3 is TGTGCCAGCAGCCCCCGGACAGGGGATAACAATCAGCCCCAGCATTTT.

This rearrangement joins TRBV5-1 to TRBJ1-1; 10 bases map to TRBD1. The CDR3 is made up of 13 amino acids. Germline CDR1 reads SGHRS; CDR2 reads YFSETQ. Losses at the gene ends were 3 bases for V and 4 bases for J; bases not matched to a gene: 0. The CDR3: CASSWDRGTEAFF. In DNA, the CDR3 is TGCGCCAGCAGCTGGGACAGGGGCACTGAAGCTTTCTTT.

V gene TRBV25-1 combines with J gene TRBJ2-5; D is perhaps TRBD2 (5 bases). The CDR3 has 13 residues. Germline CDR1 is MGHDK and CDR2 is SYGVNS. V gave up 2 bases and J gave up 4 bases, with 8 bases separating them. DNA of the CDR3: TGTGCCAGCAGTGAAATCGAGGGAGAGACCCAGTACTTC. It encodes CASSEIEGETQYF.

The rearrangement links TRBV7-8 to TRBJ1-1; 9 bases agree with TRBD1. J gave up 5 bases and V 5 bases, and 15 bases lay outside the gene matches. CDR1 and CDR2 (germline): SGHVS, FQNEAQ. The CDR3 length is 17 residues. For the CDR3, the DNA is TGTGCCAGCAGCCCTAGGACAGGGGAGTTCGTGAGGACTGAAGCTTTCTTT. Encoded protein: CASSPRTGEFVRTEAFF.

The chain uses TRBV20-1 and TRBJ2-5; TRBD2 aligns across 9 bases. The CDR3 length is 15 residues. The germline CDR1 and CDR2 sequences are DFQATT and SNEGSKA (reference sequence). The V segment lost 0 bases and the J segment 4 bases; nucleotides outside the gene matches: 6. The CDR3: CSARDVAGGRETQYF. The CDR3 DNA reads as TGCAGTGCTAGAGATGTGGCGGGAGGGAGAGAGACCCAGTACTTC.

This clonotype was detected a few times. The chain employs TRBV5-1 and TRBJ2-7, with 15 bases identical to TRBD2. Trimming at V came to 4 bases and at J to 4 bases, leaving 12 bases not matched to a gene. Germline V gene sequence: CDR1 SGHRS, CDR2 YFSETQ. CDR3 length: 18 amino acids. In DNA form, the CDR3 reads TGCGCCAGCAGCCTCGGGACTAGCGGGAGGCCGGGTGTATACGAGCAGTACTTC. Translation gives CASSLGTSGRPGVYEQYF. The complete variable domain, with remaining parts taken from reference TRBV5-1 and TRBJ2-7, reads KAGVTQTPRYLIKTRGQQVTLSCSPISGHRSVSWYQQTPGQGLQFLFEYFSETQRNKGNFPGRFSGRQFSNSRSEMNVSTLELGDSALYLCASSLGTSGRPGVYEQYFGPGTRLTVT.

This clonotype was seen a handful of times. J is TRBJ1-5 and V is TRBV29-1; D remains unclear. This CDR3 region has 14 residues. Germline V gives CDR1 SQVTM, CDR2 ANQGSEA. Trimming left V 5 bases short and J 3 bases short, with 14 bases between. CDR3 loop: CSVSSDLDNQPQHF. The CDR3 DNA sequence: TGCAGCGTTTCTTCGGACTTGGACAATCAGCCCCAGCATTTT.

CDR3: CASSWSTSGVLREQFF. For the CDR3, the DNA is TGCGCCAGCAGCTGGTCGACTAGCGGGGTCCTCCGTGAGCAGTTCTTC. The V gene is TRBV5-1, the J gene TRBJ2-1, with 11 nucleotides matching TRBD2. The junction had 11 bases not matched to a gene; V was cut back by 3 bases and J by 9 bases. Germline CDR1 reads SGHRS; CDR2 reads YFSETQ. The CDR3 runs to 16 residues.

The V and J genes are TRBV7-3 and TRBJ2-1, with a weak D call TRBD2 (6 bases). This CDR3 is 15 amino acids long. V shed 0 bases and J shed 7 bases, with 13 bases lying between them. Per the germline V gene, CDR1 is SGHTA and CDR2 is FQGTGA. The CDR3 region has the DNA TGTGCCAGCAGCTTAACGAGGCGGGACCGAAATGAGCAGTTCTTC. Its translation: CASSLTRRDRNEQFF.

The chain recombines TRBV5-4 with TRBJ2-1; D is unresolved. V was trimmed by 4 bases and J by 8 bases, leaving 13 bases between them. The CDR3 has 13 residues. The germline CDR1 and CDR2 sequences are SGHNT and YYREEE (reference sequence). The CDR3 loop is CASSPRVGYEQFF. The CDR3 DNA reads TGTGCCAGCAGCCCTCGGGTGGGGTATGAGCAGTTCTTC. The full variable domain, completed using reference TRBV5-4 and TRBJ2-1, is ETGVTQSPTHLIKTRGQQVTLRCSSQSGHNTVSWYQQALGQGPQFIFQYYREEENGRGNFPPRFSGLQFPNYSSELNVNALELDDSALYLCASSPRVGYEQFFGPGTRLTVL.

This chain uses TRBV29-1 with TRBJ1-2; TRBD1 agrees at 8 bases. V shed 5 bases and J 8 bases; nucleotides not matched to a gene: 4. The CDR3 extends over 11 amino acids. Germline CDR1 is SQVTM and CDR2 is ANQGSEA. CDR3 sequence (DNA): TGCAGCGTTACAGGGGGACTAGGCTACACCTTC. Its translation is CSVTGGLGYTF.

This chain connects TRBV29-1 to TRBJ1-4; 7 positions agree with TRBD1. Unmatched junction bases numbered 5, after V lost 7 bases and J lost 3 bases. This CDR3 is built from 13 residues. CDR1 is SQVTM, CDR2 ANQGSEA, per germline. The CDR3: CSASGGANEKLFF. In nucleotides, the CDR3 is TGCAGCGCATCAGGGGGGGCTAATGAAAAACTGTTTTTT.

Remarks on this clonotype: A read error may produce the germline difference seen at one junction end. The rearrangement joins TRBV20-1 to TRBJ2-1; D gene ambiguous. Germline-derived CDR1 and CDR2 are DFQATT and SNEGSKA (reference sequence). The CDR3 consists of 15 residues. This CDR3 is CSARGVSRSYNEQFF. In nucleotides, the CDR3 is TGCAGTGCCAGAGGAGTTTCCCGCTCCTACAATGAGCAGTTCTTC.

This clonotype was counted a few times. In nucleotides, the CDR3 is TGCAGTGCTAGACCCCGCGGGGAAGAGACCCAGTACTTC. As protein: CSARPRGEETQYF. V gene TRBV20-1 combines with J gene TRBJ2-7; tentatively, D is TRBD2 (6 bases). With the DNA end fitting TRBJ2-5 better, the J assignment may be wrong. This CDR3 is 13 amino acids long. Looked up from germline, CDR1 is DFQATT and CDR2 is SNEGSKA (reference sequence).

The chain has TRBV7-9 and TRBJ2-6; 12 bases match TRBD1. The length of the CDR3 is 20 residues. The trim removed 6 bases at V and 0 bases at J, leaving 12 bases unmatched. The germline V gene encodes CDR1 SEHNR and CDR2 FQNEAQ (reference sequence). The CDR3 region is CASRGGTGGFEGSGANVLTF. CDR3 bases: TGTGCCAGCAGGGGGGGGACAGGGGGCTTCGAAGGCTCTGGGGCCAACGTCCTGACTTTC.

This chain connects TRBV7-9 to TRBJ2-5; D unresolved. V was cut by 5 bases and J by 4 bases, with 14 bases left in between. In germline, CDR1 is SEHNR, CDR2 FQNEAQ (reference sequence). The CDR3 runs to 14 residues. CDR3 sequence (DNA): TGTGCCAGCAGCCAACCGGGCCTTCTAGAGACCCAGTACTTC. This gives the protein CASSQPGLLETQYF.

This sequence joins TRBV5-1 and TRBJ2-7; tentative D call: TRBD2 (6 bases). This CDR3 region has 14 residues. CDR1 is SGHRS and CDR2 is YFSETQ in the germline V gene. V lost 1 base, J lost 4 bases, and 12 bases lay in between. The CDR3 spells CASSLMGGDYEQYF. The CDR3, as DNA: TGCGCCAGCAGCTTGATGGGGGGAGATTACGAGCAGTACTTC.

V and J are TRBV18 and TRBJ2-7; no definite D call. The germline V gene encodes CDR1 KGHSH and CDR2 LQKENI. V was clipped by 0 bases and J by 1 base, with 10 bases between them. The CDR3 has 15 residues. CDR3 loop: CASSPPSSWSYEQYF. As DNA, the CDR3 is TGTGCCAGCTCACCACCATCCAGCTGGTCCTACGAGCAGTACTTC.

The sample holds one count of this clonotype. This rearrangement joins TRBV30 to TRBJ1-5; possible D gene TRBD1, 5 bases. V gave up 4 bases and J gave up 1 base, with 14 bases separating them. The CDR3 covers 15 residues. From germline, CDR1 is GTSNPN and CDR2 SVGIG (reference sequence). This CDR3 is CAWTATGLSNQPQHF. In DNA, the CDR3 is TGTGCCTGGACGGCAACGGGACTCAGCAATCAGCCCCAGCATTTT.

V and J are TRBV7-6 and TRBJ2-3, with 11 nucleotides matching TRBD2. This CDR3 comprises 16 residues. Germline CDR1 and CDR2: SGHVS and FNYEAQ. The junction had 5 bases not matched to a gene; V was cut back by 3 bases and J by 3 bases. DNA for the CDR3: TGTGCCAGCAGCTTCCTAGCGGGAGGAACGACAGATACGCAGTATTTT. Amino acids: CASSFLAGGTTDTQYF.